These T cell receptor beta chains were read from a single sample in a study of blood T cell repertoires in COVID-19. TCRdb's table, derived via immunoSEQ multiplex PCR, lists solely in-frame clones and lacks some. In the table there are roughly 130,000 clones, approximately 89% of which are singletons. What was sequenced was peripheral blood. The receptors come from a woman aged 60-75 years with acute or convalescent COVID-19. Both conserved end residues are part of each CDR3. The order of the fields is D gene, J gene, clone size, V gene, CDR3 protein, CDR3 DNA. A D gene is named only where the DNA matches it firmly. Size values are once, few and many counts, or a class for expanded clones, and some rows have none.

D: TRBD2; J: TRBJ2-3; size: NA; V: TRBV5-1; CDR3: CASSPGLAGNTDTQYF; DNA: TGCGCCAGCAGCCCGGGACTAGCGGGTAATACAGATACGCAGTATTTT
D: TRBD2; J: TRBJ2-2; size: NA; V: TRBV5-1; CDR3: CASSSGTMNTGELFF; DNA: TGCGCCAGCAGCTCGGGGACTATGAACACCGGGGAGCTGTTTTTT
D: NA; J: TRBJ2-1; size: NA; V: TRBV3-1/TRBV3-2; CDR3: CASSQERFEQFF; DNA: TGTGCCAGCAGCCAAGAGCGATTTGAGCAGTTCTTC
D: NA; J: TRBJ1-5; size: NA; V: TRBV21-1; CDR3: CASSKGDTNNQPQHF; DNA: TGTGCCAGCAGCAAAGGGGACACTAACAATCAGCCCCAGCATTTT
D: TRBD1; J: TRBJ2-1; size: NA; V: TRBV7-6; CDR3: CASSFRAGTGFGSEQFF; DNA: TGTGCCAGCAGCTTTCGAGCCGGGACAGGTTTTGGTAGTGAGCAGTTCTTC
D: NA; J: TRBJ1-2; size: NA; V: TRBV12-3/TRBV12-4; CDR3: CASSLGRGYGYTF; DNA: TGTGCCAGCAGTTTAGGCAGGGGCTATGGCTACACCTTC
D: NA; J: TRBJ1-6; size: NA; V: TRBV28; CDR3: CASSFRGAKNSPLHF; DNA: TGTGCCAGCAGTTTTCGGGGGGCAAAGAATTCACCCCTCCACTTT
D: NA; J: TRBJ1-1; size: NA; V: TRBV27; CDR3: CASSSQTLNTEAFF; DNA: TGTGCCAGCAGTTCCCAGACACTGAACACTGAAGCTTTCTTT
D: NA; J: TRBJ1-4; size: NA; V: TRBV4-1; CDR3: CASSQDRVEKLFF; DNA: TGCGCCAGCAGCCAAGATCGGGTTGAAAAACTGTTTTTT
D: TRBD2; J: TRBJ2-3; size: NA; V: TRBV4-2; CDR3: CASSPFRGGARTDTQYF; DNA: TGTGCCAGCAGCCCTTTTCGGGGGGGGGCCCGCACAGATACGCAGTATTTT
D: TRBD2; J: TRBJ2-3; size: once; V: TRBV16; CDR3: CASSLGLAGGTDTQYF; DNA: TGTGCCAGCAGCCTGGGACTAGCGGGAGGTACAGATACGCAGTATTTT
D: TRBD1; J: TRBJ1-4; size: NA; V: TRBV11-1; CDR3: CASSSTGGEKLFF; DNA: TGTGCCAGCAGCTCCACAGGGGGAGAGAAACTGTTTTTT
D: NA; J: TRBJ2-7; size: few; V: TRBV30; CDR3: CAWKGGFSYEQYF; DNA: TGTGCCTGGAAAGGGGGATTTTCCTACGAGCAGTACTTC
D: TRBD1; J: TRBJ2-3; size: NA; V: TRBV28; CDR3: CASSPADRADTQYF; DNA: TGTGCCAGCAGTCCGGCTGACAGGGCAGATACGCAGTATTTT
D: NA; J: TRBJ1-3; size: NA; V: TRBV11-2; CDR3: CASIAYSGNTIYF; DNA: TGTGCCAGCATCGCGTATTCTGGAAACACCATATATTTT
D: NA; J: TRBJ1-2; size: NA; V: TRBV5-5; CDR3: CASSWGRGNYGYTF; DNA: TGTGCCAGCAGCTGGGGCAGGGGTAACTATGGCTACACCTTC
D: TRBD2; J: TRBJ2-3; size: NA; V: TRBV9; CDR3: CASSVVLSGDTQYF; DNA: TGTGCCAGCAGCGTAGTCCTTAGCGGGGATACGCAGTATTTT
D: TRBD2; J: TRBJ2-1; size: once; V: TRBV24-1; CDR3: CATSGLAGVNEQFF; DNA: TGTGCCACCAGTGGTCTAGCGGGAGTCAATGAGCAGTTCTTC
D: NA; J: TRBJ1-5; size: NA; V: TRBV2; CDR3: CASRLNQPQHF; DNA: TGTGCCAGCAGGTTAAATCAGCCCCAGCATTTT
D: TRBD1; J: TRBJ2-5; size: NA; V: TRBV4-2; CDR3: CASSQGTGGETQYF; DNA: TGTGCCAGCAGCCAGGGGACAGGGGGAGAGACCCAGTACTTC
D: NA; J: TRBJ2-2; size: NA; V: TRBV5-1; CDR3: CASSAENTGELFF; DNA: TGCGCCAGCAGCGCGGAGAACACCGGGGAGCTGTTTTTT
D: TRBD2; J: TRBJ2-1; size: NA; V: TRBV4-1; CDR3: CASSQEVPSGGQFF; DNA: TGCGCCAGCAGCCAAGAAGTTCCTAGCGGCGGGCAGTTCTTC
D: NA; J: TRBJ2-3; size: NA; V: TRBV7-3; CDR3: CASSPSAERADTQYF; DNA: TGTGCCAGCAGCCCGTCCGCGGAGAGGGCAGATACGCAGTATTTT
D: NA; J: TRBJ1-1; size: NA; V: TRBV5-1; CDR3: CASSYYTGPNTEAFF; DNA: TGCGCCAGCAGCTACTACACAGGACCCAACACTGAAGCTTTCTTT
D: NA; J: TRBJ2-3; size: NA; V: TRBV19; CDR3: CASSTPFVGDTDTQYF; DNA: TGTGCCAGTAGTACCCCATTTGTGGGCGACACAGATACGCAGTATTTT
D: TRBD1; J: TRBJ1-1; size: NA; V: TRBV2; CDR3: CALDRGRLNTEAFF; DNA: TGTGCCCTAGACAGGGGGCGTCTGAACACTGAAGCTTTCTTT
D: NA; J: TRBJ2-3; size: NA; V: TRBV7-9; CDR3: CASSLYMGGTDTQYF; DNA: TGTGCCAGCAGCCTTTACATGGGGGGAACGGATACGCAGTATTTT
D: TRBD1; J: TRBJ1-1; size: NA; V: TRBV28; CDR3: CASRSRGRGAFF; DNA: TGTGCCAGCAGAAGTAGGGGGCGCGGTGCTTTCTTT
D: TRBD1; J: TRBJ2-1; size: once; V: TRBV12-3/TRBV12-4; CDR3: CASSQGDEQFF; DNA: TGTGCCAGCAGTCAGGGGGATGAGCAGTTCTTC
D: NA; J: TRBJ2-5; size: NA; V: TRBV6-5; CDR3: CASREGGGRETQYF; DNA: TGTGCCAGCAGGGAGGGAGGCGGTCGTGAGACCCAGTACTTC
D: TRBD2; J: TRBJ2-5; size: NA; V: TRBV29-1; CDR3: CSANSGSETQYF; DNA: TGCAGCGCAAATAGCGGGAGCGAGACCCAGTACTTC
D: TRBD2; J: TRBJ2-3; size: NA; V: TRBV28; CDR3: CASTLAGQGTDTQYF; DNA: TGTGCCAGCACACTAGCGGGACAAGGCACAGATACGCAGTATTTT
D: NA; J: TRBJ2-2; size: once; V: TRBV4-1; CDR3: CASSQRGTGELFF; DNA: TGCGCCAGCAGCCAACGGGGGACCGGGGAGCTGTTTTTT
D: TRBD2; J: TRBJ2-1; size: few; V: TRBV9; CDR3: CASTVAGEAEQFF; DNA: TGTGCCAGCACCGTAGCGGGAGAGGCTGAGCAGTTCTTC
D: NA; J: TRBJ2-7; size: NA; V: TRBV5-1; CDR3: CASSFGLLPPSYEQYF; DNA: TGCGCCAGCAGCTTTGGTCTCCTACCGCCTTCCTACGAGCAGTACTTC
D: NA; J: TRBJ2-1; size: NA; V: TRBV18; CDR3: CASSQLQGGTNEQFF; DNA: TGTGCCAGCTCACAGCTGCAGGGGGGTACGAATGAGCAGTTCTTC
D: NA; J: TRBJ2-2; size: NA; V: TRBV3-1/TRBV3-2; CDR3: CASSPRSSVNTGELFF; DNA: TGTGCCAGCAGCCCCCGGTCTAGCGTGAACACCGGGGAGCTGTTTTTT
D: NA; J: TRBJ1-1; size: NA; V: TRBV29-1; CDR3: CSARLTGTEAFF; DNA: TGCAGCGCCCGACTTACAGGCACTGAAGCTTTCTTT
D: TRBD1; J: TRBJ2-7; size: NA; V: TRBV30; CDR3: CAWSRQGPPYEQYF; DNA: TGTGCCTGGAGTAGACAGGGACCCCCCTACGAGCAGTACTTC
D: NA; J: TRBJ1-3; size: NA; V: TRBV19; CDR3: CASSPGLSGNTIYF; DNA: TGTGCCAGTAGTCCCGGACTCTCTGGAAACACCATATATTTT
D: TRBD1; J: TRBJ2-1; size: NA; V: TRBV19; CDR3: CASSRGQGIPNEQFF; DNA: TGTGCCAGTAGTAGGGGACAGGGGATACCCAATGAGCAGTTCTTC
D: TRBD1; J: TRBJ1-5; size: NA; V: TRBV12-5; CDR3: CASGLAGTGSNQPQHF; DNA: TGTGCTAGTGGTTTGGCCGGGACAGGGAGCAATCAGCCCCAGCATTTT
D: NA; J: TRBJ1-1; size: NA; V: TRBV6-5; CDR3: CASSSTGKFTEAFF; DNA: TGTGCCAGCAGCTCGACAGGAAAATTCACTGAAGCTTTCTTT
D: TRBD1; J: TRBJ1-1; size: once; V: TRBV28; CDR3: CASRWDRGTEAFF; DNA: TGTGCCAGCAGGTGGGACAGGGGGACTGAAGCTTTCTTT
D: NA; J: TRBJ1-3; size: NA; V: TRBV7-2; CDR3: CASSPRGGFSGNTIYF; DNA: TGTGCCAGCAGCCCCCGGGGGGGCTTCTCTGGAAACACCATATATTTT
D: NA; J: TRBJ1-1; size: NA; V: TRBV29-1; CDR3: CSVRGPMNTEAFF; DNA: TGCAGCGTACGCGGTCCCATGAACACTGAAGCTTTCTTT
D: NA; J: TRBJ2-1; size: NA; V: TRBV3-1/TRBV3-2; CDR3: CASSQGLAGNEQFF; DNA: TGTGCCAGCAGCCAAGGGCTAGCTGGGAATGAGCAGTTCTTC
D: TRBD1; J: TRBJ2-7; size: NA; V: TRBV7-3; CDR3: CASSGTGDEQYF; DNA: TGTGCCAGCAGCGGGACAGGGGACGAGCAGTACTTC
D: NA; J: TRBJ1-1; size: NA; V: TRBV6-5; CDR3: CASSSSGTEAFF; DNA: TGTGCCAGCAGTTCTAGTGGGACTGAAGCTTTCTTT
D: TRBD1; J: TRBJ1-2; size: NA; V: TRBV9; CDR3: CASSDRGGYTF; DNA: TGTGCCAGCAGCGACAGGGGTGGCTACACCTTC